The 5 T cell receptor beta chains below come from one sample, sequenced in a study of beta chain features in type 1 diabetes. The authors reverse transcribed all of the isolated RNA, so sequencing captured expressed TCRB transcripts. Profiled with immunoSEQ multiplex PCR; TCRdb holds only in-frame clones, not every one. Of 450,000 or so clones in the sample, roughly 10% are singletons; the top ten hold more than 0.045%. Sequencing was carried out using naive CD4+ T cells from blood. These receptors came from a young woman in good health.

The chain couples TRBV30 to TRBJ2-7; 7 bases match TRBD1. In germline, CDR1 is GTSNPN, CDR2 SVGIG (reference sequence). This CDR3 has 11 residues. Trimming removed 4 bases from V and 12 bases from J; junction bases left unmatched: 9. CDR3 region: CAWTRDSELYF. The CDR3 DNA reads TGTGCCTGGACCCGGGACAGCGAATTGTACTTC.

The DNA for the CDR3 is TGTGCCAGCAGCTTGGCCCAAGGATATGGTGAAGCTTTCTTT. Its translation: CASSLAQGYGEAFF. This chain links TRBV5-4 with TRBJ1-1; no definite D call. Germline V lookup: CDR1 SGHNT, CDR2 YYREEE (reference sequence). V was pared by 0 bases and J by 7 bases, with 13 bases between. This CDR3 is 14 amino acids long.

This clone has more than one count but fewer than ten. The V gene is TRBV5-1, the J gene TRBJ2-7, with a possible D match to TRBD1 (6 bases). CDR1 SGHRS and CDR2 YFSETQ come from the germline V gene. This CDR3 region has 13 residues. Trimming stripped 0 bases from V and 6 bases from J, with 10 bases between. CDR3 DNA sequence: TGCGCCAGCAGCTTGGGATGGGGGCGCGAGCAGTACGTC. Amino acid sequence: CASSLGWGREQYV.

The CDR3 region has the DNA TGTGCCACCAGCAGAGAACAGGGGCACACAGATACGCAGTATTTT. It encodes CATSREQGHTDTQYF. This rearrangement joins TRBV15 to TRBJ2-3; 7 bases align to TRBD1. The CDR3 totals 15 residues. The V gene end was trimmed by 0 bases and the J gene end by 2 bases; junction bases not matched to a gene: 2. Germline CDR1 and CDR2: LNHNV and YYDKDF (reference sequence).

This clone was seen only a few times. V and J are TRBV7-9 and TRBJ2-1; 9 bases map to TRBD1. The CDR3 loop spans 16 amino acids. Germline CDR1 SEHNR, CDR2 FQNEAQ (reference sequence). V gave up 5 bases and J gave up 2 bases; unmatched junction bases: 7. CDR3 DNA: TGTGCCAGCAGCCCGGACAGGGGACCTACCTACAATGAGCAGTTCTTC. Translated, it gives CASSPDRGPTYNEQFF.